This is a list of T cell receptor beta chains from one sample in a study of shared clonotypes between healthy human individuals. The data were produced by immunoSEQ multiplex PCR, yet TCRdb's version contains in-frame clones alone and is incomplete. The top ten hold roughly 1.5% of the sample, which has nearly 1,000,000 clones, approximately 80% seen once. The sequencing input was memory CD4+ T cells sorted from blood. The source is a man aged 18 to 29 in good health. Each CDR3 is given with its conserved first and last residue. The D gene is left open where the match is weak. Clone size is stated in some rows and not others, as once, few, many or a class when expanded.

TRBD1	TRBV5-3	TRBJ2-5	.	TGTGCCAGAGGCGGACAGGGTATCCAAGAGACCCAGTACTTC	CARGGQGIQETQYF
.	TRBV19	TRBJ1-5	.	TGTGCCAGTAACCCCGAGTCTAGCAATCAGCCCCAGCATTTT	CASNPESSNQPQHF
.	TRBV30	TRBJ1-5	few	TGTGCCTGGAGTGAGTCGGTGAATCAGCCCCAGCATTTT	CAWSESVNQPQHF
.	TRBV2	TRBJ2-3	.	TGTGCCAGCAGTGGTGACATCAAGGGCACAGATACGCAGTATTTT	CASSGDIKGTDTQYF
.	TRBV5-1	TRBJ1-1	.	TGCGCCAGCAGCTGGGGGATAGTGAACACTGAAGCTTTCTTT	CASSWGIVNTEAFF
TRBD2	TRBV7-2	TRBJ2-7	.	TGTGCCAGCAGCTTAGGTGGGACTAGCCTCTACGAGCAGTACTTC	CASSLGGTSLYEQYF
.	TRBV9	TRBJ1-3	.	TGTGCCAGCAGCGCCCAACTATCTGGAAACACCATATATTTT	CASSAQLSGNTIYF
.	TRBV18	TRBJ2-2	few	TGTGCCAGCTCAGACGGGAACACCGGGGAGCTGTTTTTT	CASSDGNTGELFF
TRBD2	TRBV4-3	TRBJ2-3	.	TGCGCCAGCAGCCAAGCCGGGAGGGGGACAGATACGCAGTATTTT	CASSQAGRGTDTQYF
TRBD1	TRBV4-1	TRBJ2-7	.	TGCGCCAGCAGCCAAGAACCACGAACCGGGACAGGGGCCTACGAGCAGTACTTC	CASSQEPRTGTGAYEQYF
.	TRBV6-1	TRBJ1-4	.	TGTGCCAGCAGCCAAAGTTTCCAGAATGAAAAACTGTTTTTT	CASSQSFQNEKLFF
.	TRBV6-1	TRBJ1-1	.	TGTGCCAGCAGTGCATTAACCGCGAACACTGAAGCTTTCTTT	CASSALTANTEAFF
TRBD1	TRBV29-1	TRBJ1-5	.	TGCAGCGCCCCCAAGATTGGACAGGACAGTTATAGCAATCAGCCCCAGCATTTT	CSAPKIGQDSYSNQPQHF
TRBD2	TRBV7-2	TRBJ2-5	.	TGTGCCAGCAGCCCTAGCGGGGCACAAGAGACCCAGTACTTC	CASSPSGAQETQYF
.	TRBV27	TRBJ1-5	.	TGTGCCAGCAGTCCGGACGGGTATAGCAATCAGCCCCAGCATTTT	CASSPDGYSNQPQHF
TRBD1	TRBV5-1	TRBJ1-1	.	TGCGCCAGCAGCAGGACAGGGGGATTGAACACTGAAGCTTTCTTT	CASSRTGGLNTEAFF
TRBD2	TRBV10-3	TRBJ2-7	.	TGTGCCATCAGTGAGTCAGGCCTAGCGGGGAGCTACGAGCAGTACTTC	CAISESGLAGSYEQYF
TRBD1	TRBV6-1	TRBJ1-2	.	TGTGCCAGCAGGCAAGGGACAGAGAGGGGCTACACCTTC	CASRQGTERGYTF
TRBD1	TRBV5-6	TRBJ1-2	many	TGTGCCAGCAGCTTACAGGGGCCTCTCTATGGCTACACCTTC	CASSLQGPLYGYTF
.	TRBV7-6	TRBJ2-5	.	TGTGCCAGCAGCGGGAGCGGGGAGACCCAGTACTTC	CASSGSGETQYF
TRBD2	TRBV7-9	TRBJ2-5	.	TGTGCCAGCAGCCCCGACCGAGGGTTCGCGGGGGGCCAAGAGACCCAGTACTTC	CASSPDRGFAGGQETQYF
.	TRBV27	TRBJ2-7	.	TGTGCCAGCAGACATGACGAGAGGCAGTACTTC	CASRHDERQYF
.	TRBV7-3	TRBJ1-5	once	TGTGCCAGCAGCTTAGGGGCCAATCAGCCCCAGCATTTT	CASSLGANQPQHF
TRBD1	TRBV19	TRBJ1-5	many	TGTGCCAGTAGTATCCTTCTCACAGGGGGCGATCAGCCCCAGCATTTT	CASSILLTGGDQPQHF